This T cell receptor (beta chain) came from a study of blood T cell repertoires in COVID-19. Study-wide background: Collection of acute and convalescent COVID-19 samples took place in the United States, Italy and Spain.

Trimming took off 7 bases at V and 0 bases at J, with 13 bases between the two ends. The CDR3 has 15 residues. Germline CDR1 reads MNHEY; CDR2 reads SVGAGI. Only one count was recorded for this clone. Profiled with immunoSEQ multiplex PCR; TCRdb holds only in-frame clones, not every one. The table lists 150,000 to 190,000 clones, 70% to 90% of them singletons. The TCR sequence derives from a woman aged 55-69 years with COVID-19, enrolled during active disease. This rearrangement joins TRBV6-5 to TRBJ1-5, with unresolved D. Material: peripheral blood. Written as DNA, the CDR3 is TGTGCCAGCACCCCGGGAGATTATAGCAATCAGCCCCAGCATTTT. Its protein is CASTPGDYSNQPQHF.